These 27 T cell receptor beta chains originate from one sample sequenced in a study of early T cells in non-severe SARS-CoV-2 infection. MiXCR was run by TCRdb on the 5' RACE reads, yielding one entry per CDR3 protein. Of tens of thousands of distinct CDR3 sequences in the sample, 10% to 15% were seen once. Material: whole blood. These receptors all stem from an adult who was a healthcare worker with PCR-confirmed SARS-CoV-2 infection or an uninfected control (not recorded which).

This clonotype showed up many times. The chain carries TRBV6-1 and TRBJ2-5; 8 bases line up with TRBD2. Germline loops: CDR1 MNHNS, CDR2 SASEGT. This CDR3 has 15 amino acids. The trim removed 3 bases at V and 5 bases at J, leaving 8 bases unmatched. The CDR3 DNA follows: TGTGCCAGCAGTGACCCCGGACTAGCCTCTGAGACCCAGTACTTC. Translated: CASSDPGLASETQYF.

This clonotype appeared many times. The gene calls are TRBV6-1 and TRBJ2-5; the D is unclear. Trimming took 1 base from V and 5 from J, leaving 5 bases between them. CDR1 is MNHNS and CDR2 is SASEGT in the germline V gene. The CDR3 extends over 12 amino acids. The CDR3: CASSEVWETQYF. The CDR3 coding sequence is TGTGCCAGCAGTGAAGTGTGGGAGACCCAGTACTTC.

This clonotype appeared many times. The genes are TRBV29-1 and TRBJ1-3; D unresolved. The CDR3 runs 13 residues. CDR1 is SQVTM and CDR2 is ANQGSEA in the germline V gene. V dropped 0 bases and J dropped 10 bases, with 13 bases sitting between them. CDR3 nucleotides: TGCAGCGTTGAAGAAGGAACCTCGGGGACCATATATTTT. Translation: CSVEEGTSGTIYF.

The V and J genes are TRBV15 and TRBJ1-2; D remains unclear. Per the germline V gene, CDR1 is LNHNV and CDR2 is YYDKDF (reference sequence). Trimming took 0 bases from V and 0 from J, leaving 8 bases between them. The CDR3 runs to 15 residues. The CDR3 reads CATSRDLGTNYGYTF. CDR3 coding DNA: TGTGCCACCAGCAGAGACCTTGGGACTAACTATGGCTACACCTTC. The variable domain in full, with the rest retrieved from reference TRBV15 and TRBJ1-2, is DAMVIQNPRYQVTQFGKPVTLSCSQTLNHNVMYWYQQKSSQAPKLLFHYYDKDFNNEADTPDNFQSRRPNTSFCFLDIRSPGLGDTAMYLCATSRDLGTNYGYTFGSGTRLTVV.

This clonotype is medium-sized in the sample. This chain connects TRBV7-9 to TRBJ2-5; 10 nucleotides line up with TRBD2. With V trimmed by 6 bases and J by 5 bases, 6 bases remained unmatched. CDR1 is SEHNR and CDR2 is FQNEAQ in the germline V gene (reference sequence). CDR3 length equals 14 residues. CDR3 sequence (DNA): TGTGCCAGCAGTCCCAGCGGGGGGGCCGAGACCCAGTACTTC. This codes for CASSPSGGAETQYF.

V gene TRBV29-1 combines with J gene TRBJ1-1, with D uncertain. Germline lookup yields CDR1 SQVTM and CDR2 ANQGSEA. The CDR3 spans 8 residues. In nucleotides, the CDR3 is TGCATCCACACTGAAGCTTTCTTT. This gives the protein CIHTEAFF.

Many counts were recorded for this clonotype. The chain couples TRBV7-9 to TRBJ2-7; the D gene is possibly TRBD2 (6 bases). Trimming stripped 1 base from V and 6 bases from J, with 13 bases between. Germline V gene sequence: CDR1 SEHNR, CDR2 FQNEAQ (reference sequence). This CDR3 has 14 amino acids. The CDR3 spells CASSLVGGSGEQYF. The CDR3 bases are TGTGCCAGCAGCTTAGTAGGAGGGTCGGGCGAGCAGTACTTC.

The rearrangement links TRBV15 to TRBJ2-1, with D perhaps being TRBD1 or TRBD2 (6 bases each). Trimming pared 1 base from V and 5 bases from J, leaving 9 bases between. The CDR3 sequence is 14 residues long. Germline CDR1 reads LNHNV; CDR2 reads YYDKDF (reference sequence). DNA for the CDR3: TGTGCCACCAGCAGAGCTAGGGGGGACAATGAGCAGTTCTTC. It specifies CATSRARGDNEQFF.

Ten or more counts support this clonotype. The genes are TRBV29-1 and TRBJ2-7; D call uncertain. Trimming removed 3 bases from V and 6 bases from J, with 12 bases in between. This CDR3 has 12 residues. Germline-derived CDR1 and CDR2 are SQVTM and ANQGSEA. The CDR3 loop reads CSVDSGVGEQYF. For the CDR3, the DNA is TGCAGCGTTGATTCGGGTGTAGGCGAGCAGTACTTC.

This clonotype was seen ten or more times. V usage is TRBV20-1 and J usage is TRBJ1-2; D is undetermined. This CDR3 contains 11 residues. V was trimmed by 7 bases and J by 8 bases, leaving 14 bases between them. Germline CDR1 is DFQATT and CDR2 is SNEGSKA (reference sequence). The DNA of the CDR3 is TGCAGTGTCACAAAAGGGTTAGGCTACACCTTC. This translates into CSVTKGLGYTF.

This clonotype occurred many times. The chain employs TRBV20-1 and TRBJ1-1; no definite D call. The germline CDR1 and CDR2 sequences are DFQATT and SNEGSKA (reference sequence). V was pared by 1 base and J by 10 bases, with 37 bases between. The CDR3 consists of 20 residues. The CDR3 bases are TGCAGTGCTAGAGGTTCGTTAGAACGGACTAAATTGAGAACACTGATAGGAGCTTTCTTT. Amino acids: CSARGSLERTKLRTLIGAFF.

This clonotype was seen repeatedly, ten times or more. This sequence joins TRBV14 and TRBJ2-3; D uncertain. The CDR3 runs to 15 residues. V was pared by 2 bases and J by 4 bases, with 13 bases between. Germline loops: CDR1 SGHDN, CDR2 FVKESK. The CDR3 region is CASSQQGLAPDTQYF. The CDR3 DNA follows: TGTGCCAGCAGCCAACAAGGATTGGCTCCAGATACGCAGTATTTT.

This clonotype has a handful of counts. The J gene is TRBJ2-7, the V gene TRBV7-9; 10 positions agree with TRBD2. Trimming removed 2 bases from V and 6 bases from J; junction bases left unmatched: 10. The length of the CDR3 is 16 residues. The germline gives CDR1 SEHNR, CDR2 FQNEAQ (reference sequence). The CDR3, as DNA: TGTGCCAGCAGCTTAAGCGGGGGGGCCAGTCTCAGCGAGCAGTACTTC. It translates to CASSLSGGASLSEQYF.

The chain couples TRBV20-1 to TRBJ1-4; 8 positions match TRBD1. Germline V CDR1 and CDR2: DFQATT, SNEGSKA (reference sequence). V was pared by 0 bases and J by 5 bases, with 5 bases of the junction left unmatched. This CDR3 has 15 amino acids. The CDR3 DNA follows: TGCAGTGCTAGAGACCCCGGACAGGGAAATGAAAAACTGTTTTTT. Its translation is CSARDPGQGNEKLFF.

This chain uses TRBV11-2 with TRBJ2-1; possibly TRBD2 for D (5 bases). Germline lookup yields CDR1 SGHAT and CDR2 FQNNGV. The CDR3 has 13 residues. V was shortened by 8 bases and J by 6 bases, with 14 bases between the two germline ends. CDR3 nucleotides: TGTGCCAGCGCAATCCCCGGACTCAATGAGCAGTTCTTC. As protein: CASAIPGLNEQFF.

Worth noting for this clonotype: A much larger clone lies one base from this, so it may be a read error. J is TRBJ2-1 and V is TRBV12-3 or TRBV12-4; D possibly matches TRBD1 or TRBD2 (6 bases each). Trimming left V 3 bases short and J 7 bases short, with 19 bases between. This CDR3 is built from 16 residues. In DNA, the CDR3 is TGTGCCAGCAGTTTGGGGGGCAGTGGACCCGGAAATGAGCAGTTCTTC. Protein sequence: CASSLGGSGPGNEQFF.

This clonotype was detected ten times or more. The chain joins TRBV2 to TRBJ1-4, with 7 bases fitting TRBD1. The CDR3 is 16 residues long. V shed 5 bases, J shed 4 bases, and the junction held 10 bases outside the gene matches. CDR1 is SNHLY and CDR2 is FYNNEI in the germline V gene. The CDR3 loop reads CASSRQGSSLNEKLFF. In DNA, the CDR3 is TGTGCCAGCAGTAGACAGGGCTCAAGCCTTAATGAAAAACTGTTTTTT.

This clonotype occurred many times. The CDR3 reads CASSADFSGANVLTF. The CDR3 DNA reads TGTGCCAGCAGCGCCGATTTCAGCGGGGCCAACGTCCTGACTTTC. This chain uses TRBV5-4 with TRBJ2-6; D remains ambiguous. Looked up from germline, CDR1 is SGHNT and CDR2 is YYREEE (reference sequence). Deletions cut 4 bases from V and 4 bases from J, with 12 bases between. The CDR3 extends over 15 amino acids.

This clonotype was picked up many times. The V call is TRBV6-6, the J call TRBJ2-5; maybe TRBD2 (6 bases). The V gene lost 6 bases and the J gene lost 9 bases, with 23 bases spanning the gap. Germline CDR1 and CDR2: MNHNY and SVGAGI (reference sequence). The CDR3 runs to 15 residues. CDR3 DNA sequence: TGTGCCAGCAGCCCGGGGAGCGGGCCCCCCGGGGCCCAGTACTTC. Its translation: CASSPGSGPPGAQYF.

The DNA for the CDR3 is TGCAGTGCCACCCGGGCGGGACTATCGAACAATGAGCAGTTCTTC. Amino acids: CSATRAGLSNNEQFF. V is TRBV20-1 and J is TRBJ2-1; 7 bases agree with TRBD2. The ends lost 6 bases at V and 5 bases at J; junction bases unmatched: 13. Germline values: CDR1 DFQATT, CDR2 SNEGSKA (reference sequence). This CDR3 contains 15 residues.

There are a few counts of this clonotype. The chain couples TRBV29-1 to TRBJ2-3, with D uncertain. Germline V gives CDR1 SQVTM, CDR2 ANQGSEA. Between the trimmed V and J ends, which lost 8 bases and 0 bases, there was a span of 9 bases. This CDR3 spans 12 amino acids. Here the CDR3 DNA reads TGCAGCTCTGAAGTTAGCACAGATACGCAGTATTTT. This translates into CSSEVSTDTQYF.

This clonotype was seen at least ten times. V usage is TRBV2 and J usage is TRBJ2-3; the D is unclear. The length of the CDR3 is 14 residues. The ends were cut back, 2 bases at V and 3 bases at J, with 9 bases in the middle. Germline lookup yields CDR1 SNHLY and CDR2 FYNNEI. In DNA, the CDR3 is TGTGCCAGCAGTGAATCCTCGGTGACAGATACGCAGTATTTT. This sequence encodes CASSESSVTDTQYF.

At least ten counts were recorded for this clonotype. The chain is built from TRBV5-6 and TRBJ2-7, with 9 bases identical to TRBD1. V shed 2 bases, J shed 2 bases, and the junction held 5 bases outside the gene matches. The V gene's germline CDR1 is SGHDT and CDR2 YYEEEE. The CDR3 is 15 amino acids. The CDR3, as DNA: TGTGCCAGCAGCTTCGGGACAGGGAAAACCTACGAGCAGTACTTC. Encoded protein: CASSFGTGKTYEQYF. Drawing the rest from reference TRBV5-6 and TRBJ2-7, the complete variable domain is DAGVTQSPTHLIKTRGQQVTLRCSPKSGHDTVSWYQQALGQGPQFIFQYYEEEERQRGNFPDRFSGHQFPNYSSELNVNALLLGDSALYLCASSFGTGKTYEQYFGPGTRLTVT.

This clonotype was counted many times. The gene calls are TRBV7-2 and TRBJ1-3; tentatively, D is TRBD1 (5 bases). The V and J ends lost 5 bases and 2 bases respectively, with 13 bases between them. Germline CDR1 is SGHTA and CDR2 is FQGNSA. The CDR3 is made up of 15 amino acids. CDR3 nucleotide sequence: TGTGCCAGCAGCCCAGCAGGGTCACCTGGAAACACCATATATTTT. This translates into CASSPAGSPGNTIYF.

At least ten counts were recorded for this clonotype. V usage is TRBV30 and J usage is TRBJ1-3; TRBD1 is a possible D gene (5 bases). This CDR3 has 15 residues. The V end was cut by 1 base, the J end by 0 bases, with 10 bases between. CDR1 is GTSNPN, CDR2 SVGIG, per germline (reference sequence). CDR3 nucleotides: TGTGCCTGGAGTGAGGGGCCCGCCTCTGGAAACACCATATATTTT. This gives the protein CAWSEGPASGNTIYF.

The table lists this clonotype with a few counts. This chain links TRBV6-5 with TRBJ2-6, with unresolved D. CDR3 size: 16 residues. V lost 0 bases and J 2 bases, leaving 8 bases between the germline ends. Germline V gives CDR1 MNHEY, CDR2 SVGAGI. The CDR3 loop reads CASSYSGLAGANVLTF. CDR3 sequence (DNA): TGTGCCAGCAGTTACTCTGGGCTAGCTGGGGCCAACGTCCTGACTTTC.

The table lists this clonotype with many counts. The CDR3 sequence is CASSLGQSINNEQFF. Written as DNA, the CDR3 is TGCGCCAGCAGCTTGGGACAGAGTATAAACAATGAGCAGTTCTTC. The V and J genes are TRBV5-1 and TRBJ2-1; a weak D match, TRBD1 (5 bases). V lost 0 bases to trimming and J lost 5 bases, with 12 bases between them. Germline CDR1 and CDR2: SGHRS and YFSETQ. There are 15 residues in the CDR3.